These 10 T cell receptor beta chains originate from one sample sequenced in a study of identical twins. TCRdb reprocessed the 5' RACE reads with MiXCR, giving one entry per CDR3 protein. The table lists about 470,000 distinct CDR3 sequences, more than 20% of them singletons, with about 2.9% in the top ten. The same sample was also used in a study of T cells expressing NK-cell markers.

The sequenced sample consisted of CD4+ T cells sorted from blood. These TCRs come from a woman under 30 in good health.

A few counts support this clonotype. The V call is TRBV7-9, the J call TRBJ2-7; the D is unclear. The CDR3 consists of 12 residues. Between the trimmed V and J ends, which lost 3 bases and 6 bases, there was a span of 9 bases. Germline V gene lookup returns CDR1 SEHNR and CDR2 FQNEAQ (reference sequence). CDR3 in DNA: TGTGCCAGCAGCTTCAGGTCTATCGAGCAGTACTTC. The encoded protein is CASSFRSIEQYF.

The genes are TRBV5-1 and TRBJ2-7; no firm D call. V gave up 2 bases and J gave up 6 bases, with 6 bases separating them. The CDR3 has 11 residues. Germline V gene sequence: CDR1 SGHRS, CDR2 YFSETQ. The CDR3, as DNA: TGCGCCAGCAGCTTTGGGCCCGAGCAGTACTTC. Translating it yields CASSFGPEQYF.

J is TRBJ2-1 and V is TRBV5-6; 10 nucleotides line up with TRBD1. This CDR3 has 15 amino acids. V lost 2 bases, J lost 7 bases, and 6 bases stayed unmatched. The germline V gene has CDR1 SGHDT and CDR2 YYEEEE. CDR3 DNA sequence: TGTGCCAGCAGCTTTAAAGGGACAGGGGATAATGAGCAGTTCTTC. Amino acid sequence: CASSFKGTGDNEQFF.

As DNA, the CDR3 is TGTGCCAGCAGCTCCTGGACAGAGTGGGATACGCAGTATTTT. It encodes CASSSWTEWDTQYF. The rearrangement uses TRBV5-5 and TRBJ2-3, with D maybe TRBD1 (6 bases). V gave up 3 bases and J gave up 6 bases, with 14 bases separating them. Germline values: CDR1 SGHKS, CDR2 YYEKEE (reference sequence). This CDR3 is built from 14 residues.

The gene calls are TRBV12-3 or TRBV12-4 and TRBJ2-1, with a possible D match to TRBD2 (6 bases). There are 16 residues in the CDR3. V lost 3 bases and J 0 bases, leaving 12 bases between the germline ends. The CDR3 region is CASSFHPGGSYNEQFF. For the CDR3, the DNA is TGTGCCAGCAGTTTCCACCCCGGGGGCTCCTACAATGAGCAGTTCTTC.

This clonotype was observed a few times. This chain joins TRBV29-1 and TRBJ2-1; D not certain. CDR3 length: 12 amino acids. Trimming took off 4 bases at V and 8 bases at J, with 12 bases between the two ends. The germline CDR1 and CDR2 sequences are SQVTM and ANQGSEA. CDR3 protein: CSVVPGIDEQFF. The DNA of the CDR3 is TGCAGCGTTGTTCCCGGCATCGATGAGCAGTTCTTC.

In this sample, this clonotype turned up a few times. CDR3 sequence (DNA): TGCAGTGCTAGAGGGGCGGTGAACACTGAAGCTTTCTTT. Its protein product is CSARGAVNTEAFF. This chain links TRBV20-1 with TRBJ1-1; D remains ambiguous. The CDR3 covers 13 residues. Germline assignment: CDR1 DFQATT and CDR2 SNEGSKA (reference sequence). V lost 1 base and J lost 0, with 6 bases in between.

The rearrangement uses TRBV2 and TRBJ1-1; 7 nucleotides match TRBD1. The CDR3 is made up of 14 amino acids. Germline V CDR1 and CDR2: SNHLY, FYNNEI. Trimming at V came to 4 bases and at J to 2 bases, leaving 4 bases not matched to a gene. The CDR3 DNA reads as TGTGCCAGCAGTGTGAAGGGGGCTAACACTGAAGCTTTCTTT. Its translation is CASSVKGANTEAFF.

This clonotype was observed at least ten times. This chain connects TRBV20-1 to TRBJ2-1; TRBD2 agrees at 12 bases. Germline CDR1 reads DFQATT; CDR2 reads SNEGSKA (reference sequence). After removal of 6 bases from V and 9 bases from J, the junction contained 12 bases not matched to a gene. This CDR3 has 15 amino acids. The CDR3 DNA reads as TGCAGTGCCGCGTTAGCTAGCGGGAGGGTAGGTGAGCAGTTCTTC. This translates into CSAALASGRVGEQFF.

CDR3 protein: CASSLEQGRFF. In DNA form, the CDR3 reads TGTGCCAGCAGTTTGGAACAGGGGCGCTTCTTT. The chain carries TRBV28 and TRBJ1-1, with 7 bases lining up with TRBD1. Germline V gene lookup returns CDR1 MDHEN and CDR2 SYDVKM. V lost 3 bases and J lost 14; bases outside the gene matches: 6. The length of the CDR3 is 11 residues.